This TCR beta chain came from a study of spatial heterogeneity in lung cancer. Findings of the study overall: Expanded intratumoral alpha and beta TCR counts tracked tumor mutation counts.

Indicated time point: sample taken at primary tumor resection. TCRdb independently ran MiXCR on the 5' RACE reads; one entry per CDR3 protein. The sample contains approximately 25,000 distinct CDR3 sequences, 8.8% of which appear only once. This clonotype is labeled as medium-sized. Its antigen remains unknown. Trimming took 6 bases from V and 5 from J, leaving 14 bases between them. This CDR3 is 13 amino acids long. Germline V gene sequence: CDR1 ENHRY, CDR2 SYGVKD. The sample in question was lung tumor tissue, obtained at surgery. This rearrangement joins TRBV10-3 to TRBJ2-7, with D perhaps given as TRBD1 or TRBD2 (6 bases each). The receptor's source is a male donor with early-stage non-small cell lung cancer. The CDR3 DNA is TGTGCCATCAGGAAAGGGGGGATTGACGAGCAGTACTTC. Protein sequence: CAIRKGGIDEQYF.